Below, 9 T cell receptor beta chains from the same sample are listed, as sequenced in a study of blood T cell repertoires in COVID-19. Sequencing was performed with immunoSEQ multiplex PCR; in TCRdb, only in-frame clones are kept and a portion is missing. The sample carries some 200,000 clones, 81% recorded once. The sequencing sample was made of PBMCs or T cells enriched from blood (not recorded which). These receptor sequences come from a woman aged 45-60 years with acute COVID-19.

The J gene is TRBJ1-1, the V gene TRBV4-3, with TRBD1 matching 8 bases. The CDR3 has 14 residues. The V segment lost 2 bases and the J segment 4 bases; nucleotides outside the gene matches: 3. Germline V lookup: CDR1 LGHNA, CDR2 YSLEER. CDR3 coding DNA: TGCGCCAGCAGCCAACAGGGGGCAATCACTGAAGCTTTCTTT. Translation: CASSQQGAITEAFF.

V gene TRBV4-3 combines with J gene TRBJ2-3, with 7 nucleotides matching TRBD2. V dropped 0 bases and J dropped 10; count of bases not matched to a gene: 22. Germline V gene sequence: CDR1 LGHNA, CDR2 YSLEER. The CDR3 is made up of 19 amino acids. DNA for the CDR3: TGCGCCAGCAGCCAAGATAGTCACTTGGGCGGGGGTCAGGTTACGGCGCAGTATTTT. Translated: CASSQDSHLGGGQVTAQYF.

V and J are TRBV9 and TRBJ1-5; a weak D match, TRBD1 (6 bases). The germline V gene encodes CDR1 SGDLS and CDR2 YYNGEE. The CDR3 totals 15 residues. V gave up 3 bases and J gave up 3 bases, with 13 bases separating them. The CDR3 reads CASSAGATSNQPQHF. DNA of the CDR3: TGTGCCAGCAGCGCAGGGGCCACTTCCAATCAGCCCCAGCATTTT.

This sequence joins TRBV18 and TRBJ2-5; TRBD1 agrees at 9 bases. Germline-derived CDR1 and CDR2 are KGHSH and LQKENI. J gave up 5 bases and V 0 bases, and 7 bases lay outside the gene matches. The CDR3 has 16 residues. This chain's CDR3 is CASSPPVQGALETQYF. DNA for the CDR3: TGTGCCAGCTCACCACCTGTACAGGGGGCTTTGGAGACCCAGTACTTC.

The chain has TRBV27 and TRBJ1-6, with 8 nucleotides matching TRBD1. Losses at the gene ends were 7 bases for V and 7 bases for J; bases not matched to a gene: 12. This CDR3 spans 16 amino acids. The germline V gene has CDR1 MNHEY and CDR2 SMNVEV (reference sequence). The CDR3 protein is CASNVQGALGNSPLHF. CDR3 nucleotides: TGTGCCAGCAACGTCCAGGGGGCGTTGGGGAATTCACCCCTCCACTTT.

This rearrangement joins TRBV28 to TRBJ1-2; 7 bases match TRBD1. Germline loops: CDR1 MDHEN, CDR2 SYDVKM. The CDR3 is 14 residues long. Trimming at V came to 5 bases and at J to 13 bases, leaving 16 bases not matched to a gene. The CDR3 region has the DNA TGTGCCAGCAGTCCCCACCGGACAGGCGCCGGGGTCACCTTC. This translates into CASSPHRTGAGVTF.

This clone was seen only once. V gene TRBV5-8 combines with J gene TRBJ1-2; 7 bases align to TRBD1. Per the germline V gene, CDR1 is SGHTS and CDR2 is YDEGEE. V lost 2 bases and J lost 4; bases outside the gene matches: 5. This CDR3 comprises 14 residues. The CDR3 protein is CASSFGTAIYGYTF. The CDR3 DNA follows: TGTGCCAGCAGCTTTGGGACAGCGATCTATGGCTACACCTTC.

The chain links TRBV10-1 to TRBJ2-7, with TRBD2 matching 9 bases. V lost 8 bases and J lost 0; bases outside the gene matches: 5. CDR1 is WNHNN and CDR2 is SYGVQD in the germline V gene (reference sequence). The CDR3 extends over 14 amino acids. CDR3 nucleotide sequence: TGCGCCAGCTTCGAGCGGGGGGCCTCCTACGAGCAGTACTTC. Protein: CASFERGASYEQYF.

The chain is built from TRBV7-2 and TRBJ2-7; 8 bases are a match to TRBD1. The CDR3 runs to 14 residues. V dropped 5 bases and J dropped 10; count of bases not matched to a gene: 13. Germline V CDR1 and CDR2: SGHTA, FQGNSA. The CDR3 sequence is CASSPGQGRKPQYF. CDR3 sequence (DNA): TGTGCCAGCAGCCCCGGACAGGGCCGAAAGCCCCAGTACTTC.